The entry below gives a single T cell receptor (beta chain) sequence along with its context. The authors prepared the TCRbeta library with unique molecular identifiers. TCRdb re-called the PCR reads with MiXCR, one entry per CDR3 protein. The sample records some 500,000 distinct CDR3 sequences, 18% being singletons. The sample is drawn from a study of T-cell reconstitution after alpha-beta-depleted transplantation in children. Losses at the gene ends were 4 bases for V and 2 bases for J; bases not matched to a gene: 8. Germline CDR1 is SGHRS and CDR2 is YFSETQ. CDR3 length: 16 residues. J is TRBJ1-3 and V is TRBV5-1, with 8 bases lining up with TRBD1. This sample comprised PBMCs from the stem cell graft donor, obtained from the stem cell graft. The receptor was isolated from a human donor who donated a stem cell graft to a child with acute lymphoblastic leukemia. The CDR3 coding sequence is TGCGCCAGCAGCCGTTCACCAGGGGGCACTGGAAACACCATATATTTT. This encodes CASSRSPGGTGNTIYF.